Given below is one T cell receptor (beta chain) in context. The clone's antigen remains unknown. Read sequence stops 3 residues before the CDR3 end, and the germline J gene provides the missing end. The sample comes from a study of T cells in women clearing cervical HPV infection listed by TCRdb under 2018. Regarding the complete study: The cases were 20 to 25 women with histologically confirmed HPV16-related CIN3 or worse, and 2 of those women had invasive cancers. Controls were 20 to 30 women whose single incident HPV16 infection cleared within 12 months without precancer or cancer developing. Case blood was taken at the visit when the lesion was first identified, whereas control blood was taken when infection was no longer detected. Among cases, blood sampling came a median of roughly 140 days after lesion detection, with an interquartile range of about 80 to 220 days. Because only a few women had HLA typing data, the possibility that HLA type acted as a confounder could not be ruled out. Nested within Costa Rica's Guanacaste HPV Natural History Study, an exploratory proof-of-principle case-control study compared TCR repertoires across cervical HPV16 outcomes. Cases were matched to controls by age within five years and by the year the sample was collected. A median age of 34 years was observed in cases versus 37 to 45 in controls, and no significant differences in baseline characteristics were found. In the parent cohort, around 9,500 women aged 18 or older were enrolled in Guanacaste, Costa Rica, during about 1992 to 1994 and were followed for 6 to 7 years. Five blinded duplicates per group were added as quality controls, so that roughly 60 samples were obtained: approximately 50 participants and 10 replicates. Findings and caveats that apply to the study as a whole: TCR repertoire richness was significantly higher in CIN3+ cases than in controls across sequencing depths, while evenness did not differ. Because T-cell numbers per sample were unknown, differences in richness could reflect varying T-cell content rather than repertoire biology. The cross-sectional design could not show whether associations preceded infection or resulted from it; effector/memory subsets and HPV-specific T cells were not isolated. Random forest classifiers combining richness and V gene abundances distinguished cases from controls with an estimated AUC of roughly 0.8. Lower TRBV6-7 relative abundance was observed in cases than in controls (about 0.1% versus 0.15%; Bonferroni P = 0.0008).

The V end loses 5 bases and the J end loses 0 bases, and a stretch of 9 bases separates them. The CDR3 contains 13 residues, cysteine and phenylalanine counted. The CDR3 was read in part: 30 bases, with the frame set at base 1. CDR1 and CDR2 were assigned from the germline V gene (reference sequence) as DFQATT and SNEGSKA. TCR beta CDR3 regions were amplified by multiplex PCR using the immunoSEQ assay from an average of 1200 ng genomic DNA per sample. The assay corrected primer bias using a complete synthetic TCR repertoire to establish an amplification baseline. The amplicons were sequenced using the Illumina platform. The study's own analysis went as follows. Error correction of the sequences involved clustering with frequency ratios plus a modified nearest-neighbor algorithm, after which the sequences were analyzed in the immunoSEQ Analyzer using IMGT gene definitions. At each rarefaction depth, TCR richness and evenness were averaged across 20 rarefaction repeats, and any sample with fewer sequences than the depth was left out. Wilcoxon rank sum tests with FDR correction were used to compare V, D and J gene relative abundances between the groups. An intraclass correlation of just under 96% for TCR richness and an average of around 71% across some 69 gene segments were obtained from the blinded duplicates. Entries here come from immuneACCESS through TCRdb and include only in-frame sequences with V and J called. Some clones fail to appear in such tables; in the studies checked, an unresolved V gene covers under half of the shortfall, and the cause of the remainder is unknown. V and J calls plus clone size are reproduced from that table; the DNA served to infer D and trimming. This sample's clone table shows 15,000 or so clones. The biggest ten clones account for over 8.5% of the sample.

Every participant had a single incident cervical HPV16 infection, and women with prevalent HPV16 infections were excluded. Cervical HPV DNA was detected by MY09/MY11 PCR, and genotyping was performed by dot-blot hybridization. Fifteen mL of heparinized blood were centrifuged, and the buffy coat was split into aliquots, frozen at -30 degrees C, and then kept at -80 degrees C. Genomic DNA was extracted from buffy coat specimens using QIAGEN kits. The chain employs TRBV20-1 and TRBJ2-3; too little of a D gene remains to name it. The sequence came from a woman aged 18-70 years with a cervical HPV16 infection that either progressed to CIN3+ or cleared (not recorded which). Sequencing input: blood buffy coat. The CDR3 corresponds to CSAFRTSTDTQYF. Incomplete CDR3 DNA: TGCAGTGCTTTTAGAACTAGCACAGATACG.